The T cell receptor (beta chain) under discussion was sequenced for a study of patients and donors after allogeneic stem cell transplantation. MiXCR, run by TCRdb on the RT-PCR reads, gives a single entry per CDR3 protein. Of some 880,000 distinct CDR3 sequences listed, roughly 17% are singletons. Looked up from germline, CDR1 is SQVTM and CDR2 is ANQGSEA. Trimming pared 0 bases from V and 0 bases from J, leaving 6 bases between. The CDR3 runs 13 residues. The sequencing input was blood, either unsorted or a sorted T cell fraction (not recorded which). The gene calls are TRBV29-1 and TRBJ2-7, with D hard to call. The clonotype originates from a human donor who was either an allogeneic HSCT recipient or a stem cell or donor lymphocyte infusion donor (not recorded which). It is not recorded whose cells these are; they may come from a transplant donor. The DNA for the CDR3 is TGCAGCGTTGAAGACGGCGCCTCCTACGAGCAGTACTTC. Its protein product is CSVEDGASYEQYF.